Here is one T cell receptor (beta chain) with its context. The antigen is not known. The data belong to a study of glioma-infiltrating T cells. The iRepertoire nested amplicon-rescue multiplex PCR amplified TCR alpha and beta CDR3s from RNA. Input was 100-400 ng of tissue mRNA or PBMC total RNA. TCRdb passed the multiplex PCR reads through MiXCR, listing each CDR3 protein once. Among approximately 89,000 distinct CDR3 sequences listed, around 23% were seen once. Overall study results and limits: Tissue and blood shared very few CDR3 sequences. Gliomas, especially low-grade, showed above-expected tissue-blood divergence; non-neoplastic patients showed below.

CDR1 SEHNR and CDR2 FQNEAQ come from the germline V gene (reference sequence). Trimming stripped 5 bases from V and 3 bases from J, with 10 bases between. There are 13 residues in the CDR3. This receptor was obtained from a human donor with low-grade glioma or glioblastoma, undergoing nonglioma brain surgery, or in good health (not recorded which). V is TRBV7-9 and J is TRBJ1-2; the D is unclear. Sequenced input: glioma tissue, nonneoplastic brain tissue, or PBMCs (not recorded which). Here the CDR3 DNA reads TGTGCCAGCAGCGTAGAAATTGACTATGGCTACACCTTC. This codes for CASSVEIDYGYTF.